Listed below are T cell receptor beta chains from one sample, sequenced in a study of lymphopenia after photon versus proton radiotherapy. The assay was immunoSEQ multiplex PCR, and TCRdb's table has in-frame clones only and misses some. The table includes roughly 23,000 clones, approximately 90% detected once. The specimen was peripheral blood, collected from a patient treated with proton-based radiotherapy. The receptors were sampled from a man older than 75 with esophageal cancer. Both conserved end residues are part of each CDR3. Fields, in order: D gene, J gene, clone size, V gene, CDR3 DNA, CDR3 protein. A D gene is named only where the DNA matches it firmly. Rows give clone size only sometimes, using once, few, many, or a class for an expanded clone.

d_call: TRBD1; j_call: TRBJ1-2; clone_size: .; v_call: TRBV29-1; cdr3_nt: TGCAGCGTGTGGGGACAGGGGTACTATGGCTACACCTTC; cdr3_aa: CSVWGQGYYGYTF
d_call: .; j_call: TRBJ2-7; clone_size: .; v_call: TRBV12-2; cdr3_nt: TGTGCAAGTCGCTTGGGAGAGGAGCGGGGACGACGAGAGCAGTACTTC; cdr3_aa: CASRLGEERGRREQYF
d_call: .; j_call: TRBJ2-1; clone_size: .; v_call: TRBV2; cdr3_nt: TGTGCCAGCAGTGAAGCGAGGGCTAACCCGAACAATGAGCAGTTCTTC; cdr3_aa: CASSEARANPNNEQFF
d_call: .; j_call: TRBJ2-5; clone_size: .; v_call: TRBV5-1; cdr3_nt: TGCGCCAGCAGCCCCCGGGGTCCTCAAGAGACCCAGTACTTC; cdr3_aa: CASSPRGPQETQYF
d_call: .; j_call: TRBJ1-5; clone_size: .; v_call: TRBV6-1; cdr3_nt: TGTGCCAGCAGTGTAGGCAGGAGCAATCAGCCCCAGCATTTT; cdr3_aa: CASSVGRSNQPQHF
d_call: .; j_call: TRBJ2-1; clone_size: .; v_call: TRBV6-5; cdr3_nt: TGTGCCAGCAGTTACTCGCAGGGATACAATGAGCAGTTCTTC; cdr3_aa: CASSYSQGYNEQFF
d_call: .; j_call: TRBJ1-5; clone_size: few; v_call: TRBV7-9; cdr3_nt: TGTGCCAGCAGCTCATTTGGAGATCAGCCCCAGCATTTT; cdr3_aa: CASSSFGDQPQHF
d_call: .; j_call: TRBJ2-1; clone_size: .; v_call: TRBV7-3; cdr3_nt: TGTGCCAGCAGCTTAGGTAGCGCTGATGAGCAGTTCTTC; cdr3_aa: CASSLGSADEQFF
d_call: .; j_call: TRBJ2-7; clone_size: .; v_call: TRBV19; cdr3_nt: TGTGCCAGTAGTATCGCCGGGACTTATTACGAGCAGTACTTC; cdr3_aa: CASSIAGTYYEQYF
d_call: TRBD2; j_call: TRBJ2-1; clone_size: .; v_call: TRBV29-1; cdr3_nt: TGCAGCGCGGGGGGAGGGAATGAACAGTTCTTC; cdr3_aa: CSAGGGNEQFF
d_call: .; j_call: TRBJ1-5; clone_size: .; v_call: TRBV19; cdr3_nt: TGTGCCAGTAGTCAAGACGGAGATTACAATCAGCCCCAGCATTTT; cdr3_aa: CASSQDGDYNQPQHF
d_call: .; j_call: TRBJ1-2; clone_size: few; v_call: TRBV18; cdr3_nt: TGTGCCAGCTCACCCGACAGCTCTGGCTACACCTTC; cdr3_aa: CASSPDSSGYTF
d_call: .; j_call: TRBJ2-7; clone_size: .; v_call: TRBV7-2; cdr3_nt: TGTGCCAGCAGCTTTTCGGGCCCGGGACGCTACGAGCAGTACTTC; cdr3_aa: CASSFSGPGRYEQYF
d_call: .; j_call: TRBJ2-3; clone_size: few; v_call: TRBV4-1; cdr3_nt: TGCGCCAGCAGCCAAGATTGGCTCACAGATACGCAGTATTTT; cdr3_aa: CASSQDWLTDTQYF
d_call: .; j_call: TRBJ1-4; clone_size: .; v_call: TRBV5-1; cdr3_nt: TGCGCCAGCCGAGGTGGGCCGTGGGATGAAAAACTGTTTTTT; cdr3_aa: CASRGGPWDEKLFF
d_call: .; j_call: TRBJ1-2; clone_size: .; v_call: TRBV19; cdr3_nt: TGTGCCAGTAGAGGGGACATCCCTCGGTACTATGGCTACACCTTC; cdr3_aa: CASRGDIPRYYGYTF
d_call: TRBD2; j_call: TRBJ2-2; clone_size: .; v_call: TRBV29-1; cdr3_nt: TGCAGCGTTGCCGGACTAGCGAGCACCGGGGAGCTGTTTTTT; cdr3_aa: CSVAGLASTGELFF
d_call: .; j_call: TRBJ1-2; clone_size: .; v_call: TRBV18; cdr3_nt: TGTGCCAGCTCACCACGTCAGGACCTCAACTATGGCTACACCTTC; cdr3_aa: CASSPRQDLNYGYTF
d_call: TRBD1; j_call: TRBJ1-5; clone_size: .; v_call: TRBV10-2; cdr3_nt: TGCGCCAGCAGCGATACCGGACAGGAGATAAATCAGCCCCAGCATTTT; cdr3_aa: CASSDTGQEINQPQHF
d_call: .; j_call: TRBJ1-1; clone_size: .; v_call: TRBV9; cdr3_nt: TGTGCCAGCAGCCCGACGACGTTTGCTGAAGCTTTCTTT; cdr3_aa: CASSPTTFAEAFF
d_call: .; j_call: TRBJ1-2; clone_size: .; v_call: TRBV14; cdr3_nt: TGTGCCAGCAGCCAAGGAAGGGTGCCAGCAACTAACTATGGCTACACCTTC; cdr3_aa: CASSQGRVPATNYGYTF
d_call: .; j_call: TRBJ2-2; clone_size: .; v_call: TRBV25-1; cdr3_nt: TGTGCCAGCAGTGAATCGCGGAGGCAGGGAAACACCGGGGAGCTGTTTTTT; cdr3_aa: CASSESRRQGNTGELFF
d_call: .; j_call: TRBJ2-3; clone_size: .; v_call: TRBV7-9; cdr3_nt: TGTGCCAGCAGCTTTATGGGCACAGATACGCAGTATTTT; cdr3_aa: CASSFMGTDTQYF
d_call: TRBD1; j_call: TRBJ2-1; clone_size: .; v_call: TRBV15; cdr3_nt: TGTGCCACCAGCCGGACAGGGCAATCCTACAATGAGCAGTTCTTC; cdr3_aa: CATSRTGQSYNEQFF
d_call: .; j_call: TRBJ1-4; clone_size: .; v_call: TRBV9; cdr3_nt: TGTGCCAGCAGCGTAGGTGACAGGCTCCCTAATGAAAAACTGTTTTTT; cdr3_aa: CASSVGDRLPNEKLFF
d_call: .; j_call: TRBJ1-6; clone_size: .; v_call: TRBV7-9; cdr3_nt: TGTGCCAGCAGCGAAGACAGGTGGAATTCACCCCTCCACTTT; cdr3_aa: CASSEDRWNSPLHF
d_call: .; j_call: TRBJ1-4; clone_size: .; v_call: TRBV11-2; cdr3_nt: TGTGCCAGCAGCTTAGCGGGGGCCGAAAAACTGTTTTTT; cdr3_aa: CASSLAGAEKLFF
d_call: TRBD1; j_call: TRBJ1-4; clone_size: .; v_call: TRBV7-8; cdr3_nt: TGTGCCAGCAGCTTAGGACAGGGGGTAGCTAATGAAAAACTGTTTTTT; cdr3_aa: CASSLGQGVANEKLFF
d_call: .; j_call: TRBJ2-7; clone_size: .; v_call: TRBV7-2; cdr3_nt: TGTGCCAGCAGCCGGGGCCGGGTAAGCTACGAGCAGTACTTC; cdr3_aa: CASSRGRVSYEQYF
d_call: .; j_call: TRBJ2-3; clone_size: .; v_call: TRBV30; cdr3_nt: TGTGCCTGGAGTCTCGGGGGAGACACAGATACGCAGTATTTT; cdr3_aa: CAWSLGGDTDTQYF
d_call: .; j_call: TRBJ2-2; clone_size: .; v_call: TRBV19; cdr3_nt: TGTGCCAGTAGTATAACAGCCGCCGGGGAGCTGTTTTTT; cdr3_aa: CASSITAAGELFF
d_call: TRBD1; j_call: TRBJ2-7; clone_size: .; v_call: TRBV11-2; cdr3_nt: TGTGCCAGCAGCCGGGACAGGGCGAGCTCCTACGAGCAGTACTTC; cdr3_aa: CASSRDRASSYEQYF
d_call: .; j_call: TRBJ1-6; clone_size: .; v_call: TRBV30; cdr3_nt: TGTGCCTGGAGAAGAGAGGGGAGCTCCTATAATTCACCCCTCCACTTT; cdr3_aa: CAWRREGSSYNSPLHF